The 25 T cell receptor beta chains listed next were all sequenced from one sample in a study of multiple sclerosis patients with progressive multifocal leukoencephalopathy. This sample's time point: around 12 months of natalizumab therapy. Only in-frame clones appear in the TCRdb table, and some are missing; sequencing was by immunoSEQ multiplex PCR. The sample lists 24,000 or so clones; approximately 90% were seen once. The sequenced sample was PBMCs, obtained from a patient treated with natalizumab. Receptors originate from a young man with multiple sclerosis.

The CDR3 DNA sequence: TGTGCCAGCTCACCGGCGGGGCCCTTCGGGGTGCAGTACTTC. Translation gives CASSPAGPFGVQYF. The chain links TRBV18 to TRBJ2-7; D possibly corresponds to TRBD2 (6 bases). Germline CDR1 KGHSH, CDR2 LQKENI. V lost 3 bases, J lost 9 bases, and 18 bases lay in between. CDR3 length: 14 amino acids.

The chain recombines TRBV29-1 with TRBJ2-1; D may be TRBD2 (6 bases). From germline, CDR1 is SQVTM and CDR2 ANQGSEA. Trimming removed 6 bases from V and 8 bases from J, with 17 bases in between. The CDR3 has 13 residues. The CDR3 coding sequence is TGCAGCGTCTTAGCGGTACACGTCGATGAGCAGTTCTTC. Protein sequence: CSVLAVHVDEQFF.

The genes are TRBV5-6 and TRBJ2-7; 8 nucleotides agree with TRBD1. V was pared by 4 bases and J by 2 bases, with 5 bases of the junction left unmatched. CDR1 SGHDT and CDR2 YYEEEE come from the germline V gene. There are 14 residues in the CDR3. The CDR3: CASSLTGAPYEQYF. As DNA, the CDR3 is TGTGCCAGCAGCCTGACAGGGGCGCCCTACGAGCAGTACTTC. Variable domain in full (rest from reference TRBV5-6 and TRBJ2-7): DAGVTQSPTHLIKTRGQQVTLRCSPKSGHDTVSWYQQALGQGPQFIFQYYEEEERQRGNFPDRFSGHQFPNYSSELNVNALLLGDSALYLCASSLTGAPYEQYFGPGTRLTVT.

V is TRBV4-3 and J is TRBJ1-2, with a possible D match to TRBD1 (5 bases). Trimming took off 4 bases at V and 2 bases at J, with 11 bases between the two ends. The CDR3 has 14 residues. In germline, CDR1 is LGHNA, CDR2 YSLEER. Here the CDR3 reads CASSPLQANYGYTF. DNA of the CDR3: TGCGCCAGCAGCCCTTTACAGGCAAACTATGGCTACACCTTC.

The V gene is TRBV5-1, the J gene TRBJ2-3, with TRBD1 matching over 10 bases. This CDR3 comprises 13 residues. V lost 7 bases, J lost 4 bases, and 3 bases stayed unmatched. From germline, CDR1 is SGHRS and CDR2 YFSETQ. The CDR3 is CASGTGDADTQYF. As DNA, the CDR3 is TGCGCCAGCGGGACAGGGGATGCAGATACGCAGTATTTT.

Remarks on this clone: One end of the junction does not line up with germline, which may come from a read error. The J gene is TRBJ1-2, the V gene TRBV5-6; D might be TRBD1 (5 bases). Germline loops: CDR1 SGHDT, CDR2 YYEEEE. CDR3 length: 13 amino acids. In DNA, the CDR3 is TGTGCCAGCACCTTGGGACGTAGCTATGGCTACACCTTC. This sequence encodes CASTLGRSYGYTF. Together with reference TRBV5-6 and TRBJ1-2, the CDR3 gives the full variable domain: DAGVTQSPTHLIKTRGQQVTLRCSPKSGHDTVSWYQQALGQGPQFIFQYYEEEERQRGNFPDRFSGHQFPNYSSELNVNALLLGDSALYLCASTLGRSYGYTFGSGTRLTVV.

V gene TRBV9 combines with J gene TRBJ2-7; no clear D gene. The CDR3 has 14 residues. V was pared by 0 bases and J by 0 bases, with 7 bases between. Germline CDR1 reads SGDLS; CDR2 reads YYNGEE. CDR3 bases: TGTGCCAGCAGCGTAGGGCCAGACTCCTACGAGCAGTACTTC. Protein product: CASSVGPDSYEQYF.

The chain links TRBV19 to TRBJ2-7; 11 bases align to TRBD2. The J segment lost 2 bases and the V segment lost 1 base, leaving 10 bases of the junction unmatched. Germline CDR1 reads LNHDA; CDR2 reads SQIVND (reference sequence). This CDR3 contains 18 residues. Here the CDR3 reads CASSIGFSGRAGTYEQYF. DNA of the CDR3: TGTGCCAGTAGTATAGGGTTTAGCGGGAGGGCGGGAACCTACGAGCAGTACTTC.

The CDR3 coding sequence is TGTGCCAGCAGAACTAGCGGGAGGAACACCGGGGAGCTGTTTTTT. Encoded protein: CASRTSGRNTGELFF. The chain is built from TRBV6-1 and TRBJ2-2; 11 bases are shared with TRBD2. The ends lost 6 bases at V and 1 base at J; junction bases unmatched: 1. Germline-derived CDR1 and CDR2 are MNHNS and SASEGT. CDR3 size: 15 residues.

This chain links TRBV7-9 with TRBJ2-3; no clear D. V was clipped by 1 base and J by 3 bases, with 8 bases between them. This CDR3 spans 14 amino acids. In germline, CDR1 is SEHNR, CDR2 FQNEAQ (reference sequence). The CDR3 is CASSLGWGTDTQYF. As DNA, the CDR3 is TGTGCCAGCAGCTTAGGGTGGGGAACAGATACGCAGTATTTT.

This clone was seen only once. Other DNA sequences within the sample encode an identical CDR3. The CDR3 DNA sequence: TGTGCCAGCAGTTTACTCGGTTCCGACGAGCAGTACTTC. Its translation is CASSLLGSDEQYF. The chain has TRBV27 and TRBJ2-7; D is unresolved. The CDR3 runs to 13 residues. The V gene's germline CDR1 is MNHEY and CDR2 SMNVEV (reference sequence). V was clipped by 2 bases and J by 5 bases, with 10 bases between them.

The rearrangement links TRBV27 to TRBJ1-3; D remains unclear. V gave up 10 bases and J gave up 2 bases, with 15 bases separating them. Germline V CDR1 and CDR2: MNHEY, SMNVEV (reference sequence). The CDR3 runs 14 residues. The CDR3 sequence: CATGPSQAGNTIYF. CDR3 in DNA: TGTGCCACCGGGCCTTCTCAGGCTGGAAACACCATATATTTT.

The V gene is TRBV19, the J gene TRBJ1-1; the D is unclear. Trimming left V 0 bases short and J 0 bases short, with 14 bases between. The germline CDR1 and CDR2 sequences are LNHDA and SQIVND (reference sequence). This CDR3 contains 17 residues. CDR3 nucleotides: TGTGCCAGTAGTATAGATCCTCGAAGGGCCCTGAACACTGAAGCTTTCTTT. Its protein is CASSIDPRRALNTEAFF.

This chain joins TRBV27 and TRBJ1-2; possibly TRBD1 for D (6 bases). V was pared by 4 bases and J by 8 bases, with 20 bases between. This CDR3 has 15 amino acids. Germline lookup yields CDR1 MNHEY and CDR2 SMNVEV (reference sequence). The CDR3 bases are TGTGCCAGCAGTTACGGGACACAGAATCCGGGGGGCTACACCTTC. Translation gives CASSYGTQNPGGYTF.

As regards this clone: Other nucleotide sequences in the sample specify the same CDR3. The chain is built from TRBV5-5 and TRBJ2-7, with TRBD2 identical over 10 bases. This CDR3 is 17 amino acids long. The V gene's germline CDR1 is SGHKS and CDR2 YYEKEE (reference sequence). After removal of 2 bases from V and 5 bases from J, the junction contained 13 bases not matched to a gene. CDR3 sequence (DNA): TGTGCCAGCAGCTTAGGGCTAGCGGGAGTAGATTCCCACGAGCAGTACGTC. Protein product: CASSLGLAGVDSHEQYV.

The chain joins TRBV27 to TRBJ2-1, with 7 bases matching TRBD2. The CDR3 contains 16 residues. Germline V gives CDR1 MNHEY, CDR2 SMNVEV (reference sequence). Trimming cost V 3 bases and J 6 bases; bases outside gene matches: 11. CDR3 sequence (DNA): TGTGCCAGCAGTTTCCAAAGCGGGGCAGGTGCCAATGAGCAGTTCTTC. It yields the protein CASSFQSGAGANEQFF.

The chain carries TRBV7-2 and TRBJ1-1; no clear D. Per germline, CDR1 SGHTA and CDR2 FQGNSA. The CDR3 is made up of 14 amino acids. With 0 bases removed from V and 0 bases from J, the gap between germline ends came to 5 bases. The CDR3 bases are TGTGCCAGCAGCTTAGCAGGAATGAACACTGAAGCTTTCTTT. Encoded protein: CASSLAGMNTEAFF. Using reference TRBV7-2 and TRBJ1-1 for the parts outside the CDR3, the full variable domain is GAGVSQSPSNKVTEKGKDVELRCDPISGHTALYWYRQSLGQGLEFLIYFQGNSAPDKSGLPSDRFSAERTGGSVSTLTIQRTQQEDSAVYLCASSLAGMNTEAFFGQGTRLTVV.

The rearrangement joins TRBV12-5 to TRBJ1-5; 10 bases match TRBD1. Germline V gene sequence: CDR1 LGHNT, CDR2 FRNRAP. V lost 2 bases, J lost 4 bases, and 8 bases stayed unmatched. There are 17 residues in the CDR3. CDR3 residues: CASGLLPGQGTNQPQHF. The CDR3 bases are TGTGCTAGTGGTTTGCTACCGGGACAGGGGACAAATCAGCCCCAGCATTTT.

The chain links TRBV5-1 to TRBJ2-3; D not resolved. The germline V gene encodes CDR1 SGHRS and CDR2 YFSETQ. This CDR3 comprises 12 residues. Trimming took 5 bases from V and 6 from J, leaving 10 bases between them. CDR3 sequence reads: CASSSQADTQYF. In DNA form, the CDR3 reads TGCGCCAGCAGTTCTCAGGCGGATACGCAGTATTTT.

The gene calls are TRBV15 and TRBJ2-2, with D possibly TRBD1 on 6 matching bases. Trimming removed 0 bases from V and 4 bases from J, with 9 bases in between. This CDR3 has 15 residues. The germline V gene encodes CDR1 LNHNV and CDR2 YYDKDF (reference sequence). The CDR3 nucleotides are TGTGCCACCAGCAGAGAACAGGGTCCCACCGGGGAGCTGTTTTTT. As protein: CATSREQGPTGELFF.

The V gene is TRBV7-9, the J gene TRBJ1-1; 10 bases line up with TRBD1. The CDR3 totals 17 residues. With V trimmed by 4 bases and J by 6 bases, 14 bases remained unmatched. Germline-derived CDR1 and CDR2 are SEHNR and FQNEAQ (reference sequence). CDR3 sequence: CASSSWTGGGRIPEAFF. The CDR3 bases are TGTGCCAGCAGCTCTTGGACAGGGGGTGGACGAATTCCTGAAGCTTTCTTT.

The V and J genes are TRBV9 and TRBJ2-5, with 10 bases lining up with TRBD2. Losses at the gene ends were 2 bases for V and 4 bases for J; bases not matched to a gene: 5. CDR1 is SGDLS and CDR2 is YYNGEE in the germline V gene. CDR3 length equals 15 residues. The CDR3 coding sequence is TGTGCCAGCAGCGTTTCCGGGACTAGCGTAGAGACCCAGTACTTC. Translation gives CASSVSGTSVETQYF.

A word on this clone: The sample contains more than one DNA sequence encoding this CDR3. The chain links TRBV25-1 to TRBJ1-1; D gene uncertain. Deletions cut 4 bases from V and 1 base from J, with 4 bases between. The CDR3 contains 12 residues. Germline CDR1 reads MGHDK; CDR2 reads SYGVNS. The CDR3 coding sequence is TGTGCCAGCAGTGTTGGGAACACTGAAGCTTTCTTT. This gives the protein CASSVGNTEAFF.

The rearrangement links TRBV6-6 to TRBJ1-2; a weak D match, TRBD1 (5 bases). The ends were cut back, 6 bases at V and 8 bases at J, with 25 bases in the middle. Germline values: CDR1 MNHNY, CDR2 SVGAGI (reference sequence). This CDR3 comprises 16 residues. In DNA, the CDR3 is TGTGCCAGCAGCCACCTACCCCTTGACAGTTTTTGGGGCTACACCTTC. This encodes CASSHLPLDSFWGYTF.

This clone turned up a few times. The gene calls are TRBV2 and TRBJ2-7; D is tentatively TRBD1 or TRBD2 (5 bases each). CDR1 and CDR2 (germline): SNHLY, FYNNEI. Trimming stripped 10 bases from V and 3 bases from J, with 13 bases between. This CDR3 contains 12 residues. The CDR3 region is CATRDGGYEQYF. Written as DNA, the CDR3 is TGTGCCACTCGGGATGGGGGCTACGAGCAGTACTTC.